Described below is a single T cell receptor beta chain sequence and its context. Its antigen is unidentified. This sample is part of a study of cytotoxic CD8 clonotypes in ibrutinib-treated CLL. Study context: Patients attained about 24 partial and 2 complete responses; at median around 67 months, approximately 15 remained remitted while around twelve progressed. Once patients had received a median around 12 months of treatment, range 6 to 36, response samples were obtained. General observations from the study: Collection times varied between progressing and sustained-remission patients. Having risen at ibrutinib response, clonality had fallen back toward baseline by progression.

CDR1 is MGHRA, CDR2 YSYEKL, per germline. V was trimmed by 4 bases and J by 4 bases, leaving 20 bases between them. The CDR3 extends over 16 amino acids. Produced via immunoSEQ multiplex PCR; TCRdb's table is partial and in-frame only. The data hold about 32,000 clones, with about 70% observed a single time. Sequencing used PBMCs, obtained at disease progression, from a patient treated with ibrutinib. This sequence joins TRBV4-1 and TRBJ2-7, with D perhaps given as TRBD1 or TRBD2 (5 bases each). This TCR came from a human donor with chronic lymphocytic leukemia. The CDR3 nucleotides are TGCGCCAGCAGCCCAAGTTGGGACGGGGTGAGGTACGAGCAGTACTTC. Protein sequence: CASSPSWDGVRYEQYF.